This TCR beta chain is drawn from a study of shared clonotypes between healthy human individuals. CDR3 length equals 12 residues. Trimming took 2 bases from V and 4 from J, leaving 6 bases between them. The germline CDR1 and CDR2 sequences are MNHNY and SVGAGI (reference sequence). For this clone: Its antigen is still unknown. Other DNA sequences in this sample translate to the same CDR3.

Naive CD8 cells, CD45RO-negative and positively selected for CCR7, excluded terminally differentiated effector memory CD45RA+ cells. General study findings and limits: Non-shared clonotypes had lower generation probabilities than clonotypes shared by all four sorted-subset donors.

Sequencing used immunoSEQ multiplex PCR; TCRdb keeps in-frame clones, though not all of them. The sample includes hundreds of thousands of clones, 98% seen only once; the top ten take approximately 0.3%. The sample comprised naive CD8+ T cells sorted from blood. The TCR sequence derives from a man aged 25-45 years in good health. The chain has TRBV6-6 and TRBJ2-7; TRBD2 might be the D (5 bases). CDR3 sequence (DNA): TGTGCCAGCAGTTACCCGGGGTACGAGCAGTACTTC. This sequence encodes CASSYPGYEQYF.